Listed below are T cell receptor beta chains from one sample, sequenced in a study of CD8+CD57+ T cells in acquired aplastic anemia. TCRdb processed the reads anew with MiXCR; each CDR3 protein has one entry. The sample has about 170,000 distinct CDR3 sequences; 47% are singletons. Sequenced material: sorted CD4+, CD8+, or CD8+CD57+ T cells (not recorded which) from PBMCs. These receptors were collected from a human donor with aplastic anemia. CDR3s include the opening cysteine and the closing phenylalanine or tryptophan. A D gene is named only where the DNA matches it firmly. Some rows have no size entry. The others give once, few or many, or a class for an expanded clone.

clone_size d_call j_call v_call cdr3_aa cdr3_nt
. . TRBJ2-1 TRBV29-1 CSVILLGQQFF TGCAGCGTCATCCTACTCGGACAGCAGTTCTTC
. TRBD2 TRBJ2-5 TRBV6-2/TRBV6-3 CASSYSSLAGGPYQETQYF TGTGCCAGCAGTTACAGCTCCCTGGCGGGGGGCCCTTACCAAGAGACCCAGTACTTC
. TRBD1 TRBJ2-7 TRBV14 CASSLGQGNFYEQYF TGTGCCAGCAGCCTTGGACAGGGGAACTTCTACGAGCAGTACTTC
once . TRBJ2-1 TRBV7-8 CASSTGPHNEQFF TGTGCCAGCAGCACCGGACCGCACAATGAGCAGTTCTTC
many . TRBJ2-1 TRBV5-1 CASSLEGRVKGNEQFF TGCGCCAGCAGCTTGGAGGGCAGGGTGAAGGGAAATGAGCAGTTCTTC
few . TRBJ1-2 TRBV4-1 CASSQERTLGITNYGYTF TGCGCCAGCAGCCAAGAGAGGACCCTCGGGATCACTAACTATGGCTACACCTTC
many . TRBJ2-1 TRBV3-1 CASSPRVGEQFF TGTGCCAGCAGCCCACGGGTGGGCGAGCAGTTCTTC
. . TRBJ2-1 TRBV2 CASQYNEQFF TGTGCCAGCCAATACAATGAGCAGTTCTTC
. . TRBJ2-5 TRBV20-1 CSAAREYRQDTQYF TGCAGTGCTGCCCGAGAGTACCGACAAGACACCCAGTACTTC
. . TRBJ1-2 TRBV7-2 CASSLARVTPYGYTF TGTGCCAGCAGCTTAGCGCGAGTAACTCCATATGGCTACACCTTC
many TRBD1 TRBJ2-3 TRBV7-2 CASSLGQGAPYTDTQYF TGTGCCAGCAGCTTAGGACAGGGGGCACCGTACACAGATACGCAGTATTTT
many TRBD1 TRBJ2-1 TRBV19 CASAEGTGINNEQFF TGTGCCAGTGCCGAAGGGACAGGCATTAACAATGAGCAGTTCTTC
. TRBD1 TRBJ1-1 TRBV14 CASSQIGQGNAEAFF TGTGCCAGCAGCCAAATTGGACAGGGCAACGCTGAAGCTTTCTTT
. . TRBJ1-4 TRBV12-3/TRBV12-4 CASSRTGDAFEKLLF TGTGCTAGCAGCAGGACCGGGGACGCCTTTGAAAAACTGCTTTTT
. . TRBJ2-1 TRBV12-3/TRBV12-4 CASSTSTGYNEQFF TGTGCCAGCAGCACGAGCACAGGCTACAATGAGCAGTTCTTC
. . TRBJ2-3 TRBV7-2 CASSLAGFGQLGTDTQYF TGTGCCAGCAGCTTAGCAGGTTTCGGGCAGCTGGGCACAGATACGCAGTATTTT